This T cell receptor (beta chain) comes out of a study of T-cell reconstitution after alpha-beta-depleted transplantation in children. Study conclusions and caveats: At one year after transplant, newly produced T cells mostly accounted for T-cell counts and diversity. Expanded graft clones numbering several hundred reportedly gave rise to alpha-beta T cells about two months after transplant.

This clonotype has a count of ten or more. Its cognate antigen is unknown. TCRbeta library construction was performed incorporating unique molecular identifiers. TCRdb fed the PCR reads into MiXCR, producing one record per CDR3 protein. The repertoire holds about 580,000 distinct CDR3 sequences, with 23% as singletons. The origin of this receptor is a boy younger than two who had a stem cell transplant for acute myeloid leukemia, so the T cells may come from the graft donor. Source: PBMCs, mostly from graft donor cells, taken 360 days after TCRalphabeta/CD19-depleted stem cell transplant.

The CDR3 coding sequence is TGTGCCAGCAGCCCCTTAAGTGGGGCCGGGGAGCTGTTTTTT. It translates to CASSPLSGAGELFF. The chain recombines TRBV11-2 with TRBJ2-2, with D unclear. The ends were cut back, 5 bases at V and 6 bases at J, with 13 bases in the middle. The germline V gene encodes CDR1 SGHAT and CDR2 FQNNGV. The CDR3 consists of 14 residues. Variable domain in full (rest from reference TRBV11-2 and TRBJ2-2): EAGVAQSPRYKIIEKRQSVAFWCNPISGHATLYWYQQILGQGPKLLIQFQNNGVVDDSQLPKDRFSAERLKGVDSTLKIQPAKLEDSAVYLCASSPLSGAGELFFGEGSRLTVL.